This TCR beta chain was recovered during a study of Ad26.COV2.S vaccination and SARS-CoV-2 variants. As to treatment: 19 received Ad26.COV2.S at low or high dose, single or two shots; 5 received placebo; per-sample allocation not given. Sampling was performed 63 days after the first vaccine or placebo injection. Ad26.COV2.S expressed prefusion-stabilized spike from the original Wuhan strain. Study-level points and caveats: People who got the vaccine or the placebo had similar non-spike TCR breadth.

The CDR3 is 14 amino acids. With V trimmed by 5 bases and J by 6 bases, 4 bases remained unmatched. Germline assignment: CDR1 MNHEY and CDR2 SVGAGI. Data came from immunoSEQ multiplex PCR; TCRdb stores just in-frame clones and leaves some out. The repertoire has around 250,000 clones, 80% to 90% of them found once; the top ten carry around 3.5%. Regarding this clone: Antigen: not known.

V gene TRBV6-5 combines with J gene TRBJ1-5; 10 bases fit TRBD1. This TCR derives from a person between 18 and 59 years old who received the Ad26.COV2.S COVID-19 vaccine or a placebo. The sample consisted of peripheral blood, taken in a trial of Ad26.COV2.S vaccine versus placebo. CDR3 protein: CASSRTGGGQPQHF. In DNA, the CDR3 is TGTGCCAGCAGTCGGACAGGGGGAGGTCAGCCCCAGCATTTT.